This TCR beta chain was recorded in a study of patients and donors after allogeneic stem cell transplantation. One entry per CDR3 protein results from TCRdb running MiXCR on the RT-PCR reads. The sample lists 150,000 to 200,000 distinct CDR3 sequences; over 25% were seen once. The germline V gene encodes CDR1 SSHAT and CDR2 FNYEAQ (reference sequence). The CDR3 is 18 residues long. Points on this clonotype: Relative to the germline gene, one junction end is altered; a read error may explain this.

The sample taken for sequencing was blood, either unsorted or a sorted T cell fraction (not recorded which). The TCR originated in a human donor who was either an allogeneic HSCT recipient or a stem cell or donor lymphocyte infusion donor (not recorded which). It is not recorded whose cells these are; they may come from a transplant donor. The V gene is TRBV7-7, the J gene TRBJ2-2; TRBD2 matches 10 bases. The CDR3 nucleotides are TGTGCTAGCAGCTTTACCGGCGGGACTAGCGCGAACACCGGGGAGCTGTTTTTT. Its protein product is CASSFTGGTSANTGELFF.